Below are 22 T cell receptor beta chains sequenced from a single sample in a study of shared clonotypes between healthy human individuals. Profiled with immunoSEQ multiplex PCR; TCRdb holds only in-frame clones, not every one. The table records hundreds of thousands of clones, 60% to 80% of them present only once. The specimen sequenced was memory CD4+ T cells sorted from blood. Indicated subset: CD45RA-negative fraction. The receptors shown here come from a woman aged 25 to 45 in good health.

The chain is built from TRBV30 and TRBJ2-1, with 8 bases matching TRBD2. The ends lost 0 bases at V and 2 bases at J; junction bases unmatched: 15. The CDR3 length is 19 residues. CDR1 is GTSNPN, CDR2 SVGIG, per germline (reference sequence). The CDR3 DNA reads TGTGCCTGGAGTGTACCCCTAGCGGGCAAAGGGGGACCCTACAATGAGCAGTTCTTC. Residues: CAWSVPLAGKGGPYNEQFF.

This clone showed up just a few times. The chain links TRBV11-2 to TRBJ2-7; 8 bases map to TRBD2. This CDR3 is built from 15 residues. The V gene's germline CDR1 is SGHAT and CDR2 FQNNGV. J gave up 3 bases and V 0 bases, and 4 bases lay outside the gene matches. The CDR3 is CASSLDILAGYEQYF. The CDR3, as DNA: TGTGCCAGCAGCTTAGATATCCTAGCGGGCTACGAGCAGTACTTC.

CDR3 nucleotides: TGTGCCAGCACATCCCCGGCCGGGAACACTGAAGCTTTCTTT. Its protein product is CASTSPAGNTEAFF. The rearrangement links TRBV28 to TRBJ1-1; D unclear. Trimming pared 7 bases from V and 1 base from J, leaving 13 bases between. CDR1 and CDR2 (germline): MDHEN, SYDVKM. The CDR3 sequence is 14 residues long.

V is TRBV18 and J is TRBJ1-1; 9 positions agree with TRBD1. CDR3 length: 14 residues. Unmatched junction bases numbered 7, after V lost 3 bases and J lost 8 bases. Germline V gene lookup returns CDR1 KGHSH and CDR2 LQKENI. The DNA of the CDR3 is TGTGCCAGCTCACCTTCCGGGACAGGGTCCGAAGCTTTCTTT. This sequence encodes CASSPSGTGSEAFF.

The V call is TRBV21-1, the J call TRBJ1-1; whether TRBD1, the table's D call, matches the DNA was not checked. TRBV21-1 is flagged as a pseudogene. The CDR3 runs to 11 residues. The CDR3 bases are TGTGCCAGCACCCGGGACAGGGAGGCTTTCTTT. Protein product: CASTRDREAFF.

This clone was counted once. The genes are TRBV11-2 and TRBJ2-7; the match to TRBD2 covers 7 bases. Germline CDR1 reads SGHAT; CDR2 reads FQNNGV. V shed 5 bases and J 4 bases; nucleotides not matched to a gene: 11. This CDR3 has 15 residues. CDR3 residues: CASSPIGGSLYEQYF. CDR3 nucleotide sequence: TGTGCCAGCAGCCCTATAGGCGGGAGCTTATACGAGCAGTACTTC.

This chain joins TRBV5-1 and TRBJ2-5, with 7 bases matching TRBD1. Germline V lookup: CDR1 SGHRS, CDR2 YFSETQ. CDR3 length equals 13 residues. Trimming cost V 4 bases and J 2 bases; bases outside gene matches: 2. The CDR3 spells CASSTGQQETQYF. Here the CDR3 DNA reads TGCGCCAGCAGCACGGGACAGCAAGAGACCCAGTACTTC.

This clone has only one observation. The rearrangement links TRBV19 to TRBJ2-2; 10 bases are a match to TRBD1. The CDR3 runs to 15 residues. Germline CDR1 LNHDA, CDR2 SQIVND (reference sequence). V lost 5 bases, J lost 6 bases, and 6 bases stayed unmatched. The CDR3 DNA sequence: TGTGCCAGTAGTGCCCGACAGGGGGCGTCCGGGGAGCTGTTTTTT. It yields the protein CASSARQGASGELFF.

This sequence joins TRBV30 and TRBJ2-6; D not certain. V was pared by 5 bases and J by 4 bases, with 6 bases between. The germline gives CDR1 GTSNPN, CDR2 SVGIG (reference sequence). The CDR3 contains 12 residues. DNA for the CDR3: TGTGCCTGGGCCGTAGGGGCCAACGTCCTGACTTTC. It translates to CAWAVGANVLTF.

This clone occurred a few times. At one end, the junction sequence differs from germline, possibly due to a read error. This chain connects TRBV9 to TRBJ1-1, with TRBD1 matching over 7 bases. This CDR3 contains 14 residues. In germline, CDR1 is SGDLS, CDR2 YYNGEE. The CDR3 nucleotides are TGTGCCAGCAGCGGGACAGGACTCGGGTATGAAACTTTCTTT. Its translation is CASSGTGLGYETFF.

J is TRBJ2-6 and V is TRBV30, with unresolved D. The CDR3 has 13 amino acids. V was clipped by 0 bases and J by 4 bases, with 4 bases between them. Germline V CDR1 and CDR2: GTSNPN, SVGIG (reference sequence). The CDR3 loop reads CAWSVWGANVLTF. CDR3 nucleotides: TGTGCCTGGAGTGTTTGGGGGGCCAACGTCCTGACTTTC.

The genes are TRBV28 and TRBJ2-5; 8 nucleotides line up with TRBD1. V lost 5 bases and J lost 2; bases outside the gene matches: 10. The CDR3 totals 16 residues. Germline V gene data show CDR1 as MDHEN and CDR2 as SYDVKM. CDR3 protein: CASSNPSTGGQETQYF. CDR3 sequence (DNA): TGTGCCAGCAGTAACCCCTCTACAGGGGGTCAAGAGACCCAGTACTTC.

V is TRBV7-2 and J is TRBJ2-1, with 8 bases matching TRBD1. The CDR3 has 15 residues. Trimming at V came to 0 bases and at J to 7 bases, leaving 5 bases not matched to a gene. Germline assignment: CDR1 SGHTA and CDR2 FQGNSA. Written as DNA, the CDR3 is TGTGCCAGCAGCTTAGCGAGGACAGGGAGTAATGAGCAGTTCTTC. Translation gives CASSLARTGSNEQFF.

This clone was recorded a few times. Other DNA sequences in the sample encode the same CDR3. The chain links TRBV2 to TRBJ1-2; no clear D. V dropped 6 bases and J dropped 1 base, with 9 bases sitting between them. CDR1 is SNHLY and CDR2 is FYNNEI in the germline V gene. This CDR3 has 13 amino acids. This CDR3 reads CASSDVGNYGYTF. The CDR3 coding sequence is TGTGCCAGCAGCGATGTGGGTAACTATGGCTACACCTTC.

V gene TRBV4-1 combines with J gene TRBJ2-7; D is undetermined. The CDR3 contains 14 residues. Trimming pared 0 bases from V and 1 base from J, leaving 7 bases between. Looked up from germline, CDR1 is MGHRA and CDR2 is YSYEKL. CDR3 sequence (DNA): TGCGCCAGCAGCCAAGATCCTCGTTCCTACGAGCAGTACTTC. Residues: CASSQDPRSYEQYF.

This clone was seen only a few times. Other DNA sequences in this sample translate to the same CDR3. The rearrangement uses TRBV6-6 and TRBJ2-2; D unclear. Trimming removed 6 bases at V and 2 bases at J, with 4 bases between. The germline V gene encodes CDR1 MNHNY and CDR2 SVGAGI (reference sequence). The CDR3 totals 12 residues. CDR3 nucleotides: TGTGCCAGCAGCTTAAACACCGGGGAGCTGTTTTTT. The encoded protein is CASSLNTGELFF.

The J gene is TRBJ1-4, the V gene TRBV5-1, with 9 positions matching TRBD1. CDR3 length: 14 residues. Germline lookup yields CDR1 SGHRS and CDR2 YFSETQ. With V trimmed by 4 bases and J by 3 bases, 1 base remained unmatched. CDR3 loop: CASSRQGANEKLFF. CDR3 DNA: TGCGCCAGCAGCCGACAGGGGGCTAATGAAAAACTGTTTTTT.

V is TRBV29-1 and J is TRBJ2-5; 9 bases align to TRBD2. Gene TRBJ2-7 matches the end of the DNA better, so the J call may be wrong. This CDR3 has 14 amino acids. Germline CDR1 is SQVTM and CDR2 is ANQGSEA. The CDR3: CSAAREGLVDEQYF. CDR3 bases: TGCAGCGCTGCGCGGGAGGGCCTCGTCGACGAGCAGTACTTC.

The chain is built from TRBV2 and TRBJ2-2, with 10 bases fitting TRBD2. Germline V gene sequence: CDR1 SNHLY, CDR2 FYNNEI. The V and J ends lost 3 bases and 7 bases, in that order; junction bases with no gene match: 5. The CDR3 totals 15 residues. The CDR3 region is CASSEASGSGGELFF. Written as DNA, the CDR3 is TGTGCCAGCAGTGAGGCTAGCGGGAGTGGCGGGGAGCTGTTTTTT.

The chain recombines TRBV15 with TRBJ2-6, with TRBD1 matching 11 bases. The CDR3 length is 19 residues. CDR1 LNHNV and CDR2 YYDKDF come from the germline V gene (reference sequence). Trimming removed 3 bases from V and 3 bases from J; junction bases left unmatched: 10. The CDR3 DNA reads as TGTGCCACCAGCAGGGTGTTTGGGACAGGGGGATTTGGGGCCAACGTCCTGACTTTC. It yields the protein CATSRVFGTGGFGANVLTF.

Here the CDR3 DNA reads TGTGCCAGCAGCCCGATCACAGGGTGGGGCTACACCTTC. Protein: CASSPITGWGYTF. The J gene is TRBJ1-2, the V gene TRBV14, with D perhaps TRBD1 (6 bases). The CDR3 is made up of 13 amino acids. V was pared by 4 bases and J by 8 bases, with 14 bases between. The V gene's germline CDR1 is SGHDN and CDR2 FVKESK.

The V call is TRBV7-2, the J call TRBJ1-5, with D possibly being TRBD1 (5 bases). Trimming stripped 3 bases from V and 1 base from J, with 10 bases between. CDR1 SGHTA and CDR2 FQGNSA come from the germline V gene. The CDR3 consists of 15 residues. As DNA, the CDR3 is TGTGCCAGCAGCTTTGGGGCGCAAAGCAATCAGCCCCAGCATTTT. Protein product: CASSFGAQSNQPQHF.